This entry describes one T cell receptor (beta chain). Here immunoSEQ multiplex PCR was the method, and the copy in TCRdb shows in-frame clones only, minus some. The sample includes more than 150,000 clones, 86% of them seen just once. In germline, CDR1 is SEHNR, CDR2 FQNEAQ (reference sequence). The CDR3 is 19 residues long. Trimming took 2 bases from V and 0 from J; bases not matched to a gene: 12. The sample is drawn from a study of blood T cell repertoires in COVID-19. In the study overall: T cells, B-cell-depleted T cells, or PBMCs supplied cDNA or gDNA.

The clonotype comes from a young man with acute or convalescent COVID-19. The V call is TRBV7-9, the J call TRBJ2-4; 8 nucleotides match TRBD2. The material sequenced was peripheral blood. The CDR3 nucleotides are TGTGCCAGCAGCTTAAAGCGGGGGTCCCCCAGCGTAGCCAAAAACATTCAGTACTTC. Its translation is CASSLKRGSPSVAKNIQYF.